This entry describes one TCR beta chain. What it recognizes is unknown. This entry comes from a study of T cell repertoires in cytomegalovirus infection. Study in general: Both a matching HLA type and CMV infection were indicated by public TCR beta signatures. Study observations and caveats: Dominating the ex vivo response were HLA-C-restricted CMV-specific TCR beta clonotypes. Frequencies of public TCR beta families were cumulated, and this identified carriers of CMV plus the relevant HLA.

Each CDR3 protein gets one entry after TCRdb re-called the reads with MiXCR. Of roughly 280,000 distinct CDR3 sequences in the sample, approximately 10% were seen once. V was shortened by 6 bases and J by 9 bases, with 14 bases between the two germline ends. The CDR3 loop spans 13 amino acids. This TCR was sampled from a human donor in good health (CMV status not recorded). Some clones in this sample may be carry-over from other donors' samples. The specimen sequenced was PBMCs. V gene TRBV12-3 or TRBV12-4 combines with J gene TRBJ2-2; no firm D call. The CDR3 nucleotides read TGTGCCAGCAGCTCCCTCTTTGCGCGGGAGCTGTTTTTT. It encodes CASSSLFARELFF.